One sample yielded the 2 T cell receptor beta chains listed below, sequenced in a study of shared clonotypes between healthy human individuals. The table came from immunoSEQ multiplex PCR; TCRdb's copy has only in-frame clones and leaves some out. The sample lists roughly 2,000,000 clones, 80% to 95% occurring once. CD45RO-negative, CCR7-positively selected cells formed the naive CD8 fraction, excluding terminally differentiated effector memory CD45RA+ cells. Sequencing was performed on naive CD8+ T cells from PBMCs. These receptor sequences come from a man aged 18 to 30 in good health. Some clones in this sample may be carry-over from other donors' samples.

V gene TRBV5-4 combines with J gene TRBJ1-5; TRBD1 might be the D (5 bases). The CDR3 loop spans 13 amino acids. Trimming pared 4 bases from V and 4 bases from J, leaving 9 bases between. Germline CDR1 SGHNT, CDR2 YYREEE (reference sequence). CDR3 bases: TGTGCCAGCAGCGCCGAGGGGAATCAGCCCCAGCATTTT. Translating gives CASSAEGNQPQHF.

As for this clone: Distinct nucleotide sequences in the sample also encode this CDR3. The chain employs TRBV6-6 and TRBJ2-7; 9 bases line up with TRBD1. The CDR3 covers 12 residues. Germline assignment: CDR1 MNHNY and CDR2 SVGAGI (reference sequence). The V gene end was trimmed by 5 bases and the J gene end by 7 bases; junction bases not matched to a gene: 3. The CDR3 loop reads CASSPTGGEQYF. In nucleotides, the CDR3 is TGTGCCAGCAGTCCGACAGGGGGTGAGCAGTACTTC.